Listed below are T cell receptor beta chains from one sample, sequenced in a study of T-cell reconstitution after alpha-beta-depleted transplantation in children. A single record per CDR3 protein comes from TCRdb applying MiXCR to the PCR reads. The sample contains 55,000 to 90,000 distinct CDR3 sequences, 4.9% of which appear only once. This specimen was PBMCs, mostly from graft donor cells, taken 180 days after TCRalphabeta/CD19-depleted stem cell transplant. These receptor sequences come from a boy less than two years old who had a stem cell transplant for acute myeloid leukemia, so the T cells may come from the graft donor. Both conserved end residues are part of each CDR3. A D gene is named only where the DNA matches it firmly. Size tells how often a clone was seen (once, few, many) or the class of an expanded clone, and some rows leave it out.

many	TRBV12-3/TRBV12-4	TRBJ1-3	NA	16	TGTGCCAGCAGTTCAGCGGTGGCACGGTTCGGAAACACCATATATTTT	CASSSAVARFGNTIYF
many	TRBV29-1	TRBJ2-7	TRBD1	13	TGCAGCGTTGTAGGGGGCGGAGGCTACGAGCAGTACTTC	CSVVGGGGYEQYF
many	TRBV12-3/TRBV12-4	TRBJ2-5	NA	16	TGTGCCAGCAGTTTGTCCTCAGGGCTACCCCAAGAGACCCAGTACTTC	CASSLSSGLPQETQYF
many	TRBV20-1	TRBJ2-2	NA	15	TGCAGTGTCTGGGGTAAAAATACGAACACCGGGGAGCTGTTTTTT	CSVWGKNTNTGELFF
many	TRBV7-9	TRBJ2-5	NA	15	TGTGCCAGCAGCCCGCACCTAGCGAGAGGAGAGACCCAGTACTTC	CASSPHLARGETQYF
many	TRBV7-9	TRBJ2-3	NA	14	TGTGCCAGCAGCTTAGGGCAGCCCACAGATACGCAGTATTTT	CASSLGQPTDTQYF
many	TRBV7-2	TRBJ2-3	NA	14	TGTGCCAGCAGCTTGCGCGTAGCCACAGATACGCAGTATTTT	CASSLRVATDTQYF
many	TRBV12-3/TRBV12-4	TRBJ2-5	NA	14	TGTGCCAGCAGTTCTCGTCGGAACAAAGAGACCCAGTACTTC	CASSSRRNKETQYF
many	TRBV5-1	TRBJ2-1	NA	15	TGCGCCAGCAGCGCCGACAGAGCCTCCTACAATGAGCAGTTCTTC	CASSADRASYNEQFF
many	TRBV10-3	TRBJ1-2	NA	12	TGTGCCATCAGTGAGGGGCGGTTCGGCTACACCTTC	CAISEGRFGYTF
many	TRBV7-6	TRBJ2-1	TRBD2	16	TGTGCCAGCAGCTTGACTAGCGGGGTCTCCTACAATGAGCAGTTCTTC	CASSLTSGVSYNEQFF
many	TRBV5-5	TRBJ2-7	NA	18	TGTGCCAGCAGCTTGGTTGTTGGTACGGGGGCGCTTAGCTACGAGCAGTACTTC	CASSLVVGTGALSYEQYF
many	TRBV6-2/TRBV6-3	TRBJ1-1	TRBD1	20	TGTGCCAGCAGTTACTCCAATTACGGGGACAGGGGGCCTGAGAACACTGAAGCTTTCTTT	CASSYSNYGDRGPENTEAFF
many	TRBV6-1	TRBJ1-1	NA	16	TGTGCCAGCAGTCTCCAGACGACGGGAGGTTACACTGAAGCTTTCTTT	CASSLQTTGGYTEAFF
many	TRBV6-5	TRBJ1-4	NA	15	TGTGCCAGCAGTTACTCAGGCAGGGCTAATGAAAAACTGTTTTTT	CASSYSGRANEKLFF
many	TRBV2	TRBJ1-1	NA	14	TGTGCCAGCACCCTAGACGGAAGAAACACTGAAGCTTTCTTT	CASTLDGRNTEAFF
many	TRBV7-9	TRBJ2-7	NA	15	TGTGCCAGCAGCCCGCCGGGACTCGTTTCCTACGAGCAGTACTTC	CASSPPGLVSYEQYF
many	TRBV19	TRBJ2-1	NA	14	TGTGCCAGTAGGGGCGGGACCCCTGACAATGAGCAGTTCTTC	CASRGGTPDNEQFF
many	TRBV10-1	TRBJ2-3	TRBD1	12	TGCGCCAGCAGCCTGACAGGGCTTACGCAGTATTTT	CASSLTGLTQYF
many	TRBV7-8	TRBJ1-1	NA	14	TGTGCCAGCAGCTTAAGGGGGAGGAACACTGAAGCTTTCTTT	CASSLRGRNTEAFF
many	TRBV3-1	TRBJ2-7	NA	13	TGTGCCAGCAGCCGGGACTCATCCTACGAGCAGTACTTC	CASSRDSSYEQYF
many	TRBV7-6	TRBJ1-3	TRBD1	15	TGTGCCAGCAGCTCCGGACAGGGTCCAGGAAACACCATATATTTT	CASSSGQGPGNTIYF
many	TRBV5-1	TRBJ2-1	TRBD1	15	TGCGCCAGCAGCATACTACAGGGGCGTTACAATGAGCAGTTCTTC	CASSILQGRYNEQFF
many	TRBV7-9	TRBJ2-3	NA	15	TGTGCCAGCAGCCATGGGACACCCAGCACAGATACGCAGTATTTT	CASSHGTPSTDTQYF
many	TRBV4-1	TRBJ1-5	NA	17	TGCGCCAGCAGCCAAGGGTCAGGGGAAGGGCCATTTGGGCCCCAGCATTTT	CASSQGSGEGPFGPQHF
NA	TRBV29-1	TRBJ2-3	NA	13	TGCAGCGTTGTCGAGGGGGGGACAGATACGCAGTATTTT	CSVVEGGTDTQYF
many	TRBV25-1	TRBJ1-1	NA	16	TGTGCCAGCAGTGAATATTTGGCCGGCACTGGTTCTGAAGCTTTCTTT	CASSEYLAGTGSEAFF
many	TRBV7-7	TRBJ1-5	TRBD1	16	TGTGCCAGCAGTCGTTTGGACAGGGGAGAAAATCAGCCCCAGCATTTT	CASSRLDRGENQPQHF
many	TRBV7-9	TRBJ1-1	TRBD1	15	TGTGCCAGCAGCTTGCAGGGGGCGGGGGACACTGAAGCTTTCTTT	CASSLQGAGDTEAFF
many	TRBV9	TRBJ2-3	NA	13	TGTGCCAGCAGCGTCAGGACAACAGATACGCAGTATTTT	CASSVRTTDTQYF
many	TRBV11-1	TRBJ1-2	NA	17	TGTGCCAGCCAAGGCAAAGCCCTCTACCGAAAGAACTATGGCTACACCTTC	CASQGKALYRKNYGYTF
many	TRBV20-1	TRBJ2-4	NA	14	TGCAGTGCTAAGGCAGGGTCAGCCAAAAACATTCAGTACTTC	CSAKAGSAKNIQYF
many	TRBV5-4	TRBJ2-6	NA	15	TGTGCCAGCAGCTTGCCCGGACCTGGGGCCAACGTCCTGACTTTC	CASSLPGPGANVLTF